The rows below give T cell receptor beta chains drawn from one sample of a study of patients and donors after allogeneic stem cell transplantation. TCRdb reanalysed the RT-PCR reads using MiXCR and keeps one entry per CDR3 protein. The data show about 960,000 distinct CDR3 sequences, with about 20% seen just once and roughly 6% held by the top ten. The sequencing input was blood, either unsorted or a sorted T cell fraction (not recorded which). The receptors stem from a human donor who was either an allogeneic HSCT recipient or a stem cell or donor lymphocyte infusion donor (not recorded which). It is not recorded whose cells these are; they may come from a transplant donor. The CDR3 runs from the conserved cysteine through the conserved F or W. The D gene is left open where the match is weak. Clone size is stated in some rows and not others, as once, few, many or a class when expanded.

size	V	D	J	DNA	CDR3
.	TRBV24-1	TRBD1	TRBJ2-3	TGTGCCACCAGTGGTATAGACAGGGCCGTAAACACAGATACGCAGTATTTT	CATSGIDRAVNTDTQYF
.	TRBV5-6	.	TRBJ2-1	TGTGCCAGCAGCTTGGGCGGGACGGGGAGGAATGAGCAGTTCTTC	CASSLGGTGRNEQFF
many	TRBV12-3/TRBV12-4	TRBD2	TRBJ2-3	TGTGCCAGCAGGATAGAGCGGGGATCAGATACGCAGTATTTT	CASRIERGSDTQYF
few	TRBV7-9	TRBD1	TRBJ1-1	TGTGCCAGCAGCTTAGCGGACAGGTCCCCACCTCTGACTGAAGCTTTCTTT	CASSLADRSPPLTEAFF
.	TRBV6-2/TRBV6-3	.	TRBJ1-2	TGTGCCAGCAGTCGGACGGAAGGCTACACCTTC	CASSRTEGYTF
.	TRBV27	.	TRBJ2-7	TGTGCCAGCAGTTTACGGGGAGCGGTAGTCATTAGTCACTACGAGCAGTACTTC	CASSLRGAVVISHYEQYF
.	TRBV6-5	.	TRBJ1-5	TGTGCCAGCAGTTCGGAGGGAGGGGACAATCAGCCCCAGCATTTT	CASSSEGGDNQPQHF
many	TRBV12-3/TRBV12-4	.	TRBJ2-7	TGTGCCAGCAGCCCGAGCTCCTACGAGCAGTACTTC	CASSPSSYEQYF
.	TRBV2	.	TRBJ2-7	TGTGCCAGCAGTGAACAGGGACTTTGGGAGCAGTACTTC	CASSEQGLWEQYF
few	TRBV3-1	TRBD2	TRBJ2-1	TGTGCCAGCAGCCCCGTAGCGGGACCGGACAATGAGCAGTTCTTC	CASSPVAGPDNEQFF
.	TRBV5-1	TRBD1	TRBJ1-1	TGCGCCAGCAGCTTGGAACCCGGGACAGGGCACACTGAAGCTTTCTTT	CASSLEPGTGHTEAFF
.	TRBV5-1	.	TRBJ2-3	TGCGCCAGCAGCTTGGCCCGAGGGACCACAGATACGCAGTATTTT	CASSLARGTTDTQYF
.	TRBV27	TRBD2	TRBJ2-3	TGTGCCAGCAGTTTCTTCGGGGGGGTTTACACAGATACGCAGTATTTT	CASSFFGGVYTDTQYF
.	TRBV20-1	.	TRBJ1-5	TGCAGTGCTAGAAACAGGGCCAGCAATCAGCCCCAGCATTTT	CSARNRASNQPQHF
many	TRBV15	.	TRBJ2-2	TGTGCCACCAGCAGAGATTTTGGCAGGGGAAACACCGGGGAGCTGTTTTTT	CATSRDFGRGNTGELFF
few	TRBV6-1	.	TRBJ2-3	TGTGCCAGCAGTCCTTCAATCGGGGACACGCAGTATTTT	CASSPSIGDTQYF
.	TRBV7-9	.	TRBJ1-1	TGTGCCAGCAGCCCCCCTCGGGTAGGAACTGAAGCTTTCTTT	CASSPPRVGTEAFF
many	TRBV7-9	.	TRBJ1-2	TGTGCCAGCAGCTTAGTAAACAGCCTGCGAGGCTACACCTTC	CASSLVNSLRGYTF
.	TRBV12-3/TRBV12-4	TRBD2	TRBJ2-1	TGTGCCAGCAGTTTAGGGACTAGCGGCTACAGGGAGCAGTTCTTC	CASSLGTSGYREQFF
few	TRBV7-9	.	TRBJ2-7	TGTGCCAGCAGCTTAGTCGAGGACGAGCAGTACTTC	CASSLVEDEQYF
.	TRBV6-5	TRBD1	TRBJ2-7	TGTGCCAGCAGTTACGGGACAGGGGTCGAGCAGTACTTC	CASSYGTGVEQYF
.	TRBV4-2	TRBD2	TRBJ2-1	TGTGCCAGCAGCCAAGTCGCAGCGGGGGTGAACAATGAGCAGTTCTTC	CASSQVAAGVNNEQFF
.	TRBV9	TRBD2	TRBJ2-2	TGTGCCAGCACCCCACGGGGGGGCATTGACGGGGAGCTGTTTTTT	CASTPRGGIDGELFF
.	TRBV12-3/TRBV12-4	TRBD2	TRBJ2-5	TGTGCCAGCAGGGGGGGAAGAGCGGGAAAAGAGACCCAGTACTTC	CASRGGRAGKETQYF
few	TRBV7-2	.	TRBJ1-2	TGTGCCAGCAGCTTGAGACCCTATGGCTACACCTTC	CASSLRPYGYTF
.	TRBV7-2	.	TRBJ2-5	TGTGCCAGCGGGGTGGATCCTAAGGGAGAGACCCAGTACTTC	CASGVDPKGETQYF
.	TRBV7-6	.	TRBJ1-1	TGTGCCAGCAGCCACCGAGAGGCAGCGTACACTGAAGCTTTCTTT	CASSHREAAYTEAFF
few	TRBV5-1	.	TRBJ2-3	TGCGCCAGCAAGAGGGGGAACTTAGATACGCAGTATTTT	CASKRGNLDTQYF
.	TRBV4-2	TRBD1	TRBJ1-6	TGTGCCAGCAGCCGGACAGGGATCTATAATTCACCCCTCCACTTT	CASSRTGIYNSPLHF
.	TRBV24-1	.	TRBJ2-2	TGTGCCACCAGTAAGGACTCTACGAACACCGGGGAGCTGTTTTTT	CATSKDSTNTGELFF
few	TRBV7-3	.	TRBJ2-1	TGTGCCAGCAGCCCCACGGAGTACAGCTACAATGAGCAGTTCTTC	CASSPTEYSYNEQFF
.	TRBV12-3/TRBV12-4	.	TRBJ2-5	TGTGCCAGCAGCCCCGGGGGGCCGTGGCAGTACTTC	CASSPGGPWQYF
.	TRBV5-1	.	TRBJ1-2	TGCGCCAGCAGCTTGGGGGACGGCAACTTCTATGGCTACACCTTC	CASSLGDGNFYGYTF
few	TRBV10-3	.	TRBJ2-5	TGTGCCAGCGGGACAGACCTTGAAGAGACCCAGTACTTC	CASGTDLEETQYF
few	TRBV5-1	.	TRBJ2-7	TGCGCCAGCTCCGGGACTTCTTCCGAGCAGTACTTC	CASSGTSSEQYF
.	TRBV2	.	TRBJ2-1	TGTGCCCAGCGGGCCGGAGGGGTCTATAATGAGCAGTTCTTC	CAQRAGGVYNEQFF
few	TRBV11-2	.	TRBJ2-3	TGTGCCAGCAGCAGCAACCGGCCTAGCACAGATACGCAGTATTTT	CASSSNRPSTDTQYF
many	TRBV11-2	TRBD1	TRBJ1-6	TGTGCCAGCAGCCGGACAGGGGAGAATTCACCCCTCCACTTT	CASSRTGENSPLHF
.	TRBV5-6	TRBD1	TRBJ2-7	TGTGCCAGCAGCTATCAGGGGGTTTACGAGCAGTACTTC	CASSYQGVYEQYF
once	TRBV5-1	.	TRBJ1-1	TGCGCCAGGAGCCTGGACTTGGCCACTGAAGCTTTCTTT	CARSLDLATEAFF
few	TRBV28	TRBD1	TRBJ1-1	TGTGCCAGCACTGATGACAGGGTGAAGATGAACACTGAAGCTTTCTTT	CASTDDRVKMNTEAFF
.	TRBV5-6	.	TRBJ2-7	TGTGCCAGCAGCTGGCGCGGGACCCCCTACGAGCAGTACTTC	CASSWRGTPYEQYF
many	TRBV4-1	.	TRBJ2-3	TGCGCCAGCAGCCAAGAGGTAGCCGGAGGCACAGATACGCAGTATTTT	CASSQEVAGGTDTQYF
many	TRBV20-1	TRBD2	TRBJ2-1	TGCAGTGCTCAACCAGCGGGGGGGACCTACAATGAGCAGTTCTTC	CSAQPAGGTYNEQFF
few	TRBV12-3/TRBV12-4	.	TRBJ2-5	TGTGCCAGCAGTCAGCGGACAGCCCAAGAGACCCAGTACTTC	CASSQRTAQETQYF
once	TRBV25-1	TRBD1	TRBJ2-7	TGTGCCAGCAGTGAATGGGGCAGGGGGAGCTCCTACGAGCAGTACTTC	CASSEWGRGSSYEQYF